This passage covers 25 T cell receptor beta chains from one sample sequenced in a study of blood T cell repertoires in COVID-19. TCRdb's copy holds only in-frame clones and misses some; the assay was immunoSEQ multiplex PCR. Among around 280,000 clones listed, almost 90% were seen once. Sequences were obtained from peripheral blood. These receptors came from a woman in her 30s with COVID-19, enrolled during active disease.

The chain links TRBV6-5 to TRBJ2-7; TRBD2 agrees at 7 bases. This CDR3 has 15 amino acids. V shed 1 base, J shed 3 bases, and the junction held 6 bases outside the gene matches. Germline V gene lookup returns CDR1 MNHEY and CDR2 SVGAGI. CDR3 region: CASSYFGGRGYEQYF. CDR3 sequence (DNA): TGTGCCAGCAGTTACTTTGGAGGGAGGGGCTACGAGCAGTACTTC.

The chain combines TRBV24-1 with TRBJ2-2; 8 bases fit TRBD1. V was clipped by 4 bases and J by 3 bases; unmatched bases: 6. Germline loops: CDR1 KGHDR, CDR2 SFDVKD. The CDR3 has 16 residues. CDR3 sequence (DNA): TGTGCCACCAGTGAGCCAGGGGGCGCGGACACCGGGGAGCTGTTTTTT. Translating gives CATSEPGGADTGELFF.

This chain joins TRBV19 and TRBJ2-7; 7 bases match TRBD1. In germline, CDR1 is LNHDA, CDR2 SQIVND (reference sequence). J was trimmed by 3 bases and V by 2 bases; bases with no gene match: 4. This CDR3 contains 14 residues. DNA of the CDR3: TGTGCCAGTAGTATACCCGGACAGGTCTACGAGCAGTACTTC. Protein sequence: CASSIPGQVYEQYF.

This sequence joins TRBV11-3 and TRBJ1-5; no reliable D call. Germline V gene lookup returns CDR1 SGHNT and CDR2 YENEEA. The CDR3 covers 13 residues. Trimming shortened V by 5 bases and J by 3 bases, and 8 bases separated the two germline ends. This chain's CDR3 is CASSHTTNQPQHF. The CDR3 coding sequence is TGTGCCAGCAGCCACACCACCAATCAGCCCCAGCATTTT.

The chain has TRBV7-2 and TRBJ1-5, with TRBD1 as a possible D gene (5 bases). The germline CDR1 and CDR2 sequences are SGHTA and FQGNSA. The CDR3 covers 17 residues. The V and J ends lost 1 base and 3 bases respectively, with 16 bases between them. The CDR3 bases are TGTGCCAGCAGCTTAGTGAGCGGGACGGGTTACAATCAGCCCCAGCATTTT. Translating it yields CASSLVSGTGYNQPQHF.

The chain combines TRBV7-9 with TRBJ2-7, with TRBD1 identical over 8 bases. This CDR3 has 16 amino acids. Germline V lookup: CDR1 SEHNR, CDR2 FQNEAQ (reference sequence). Trimming at V came to 5 bases and at J to 5 bases, leaving 14 bases not matched to a gene. This chain's CDR3 is CASSQDQGAGFHEQYF. In DNA, the CDR3 is TGTGCCAGCAGCCAGGACCAGGGGGCTGGGTTCCACGAGCAGTACTTC.

This clone was observed a few times. The J gene is TRBJ2-1, the V gene TRBV2; TRBD2 agrees at 13 bases. V dropped 8 bases and J dropped 6; count of bases not matched to a gene: 1. The germline CDR1 and CDR2 sequences are SNHLY and FYNNEI. CDR3 length: 13 residues. The CDR3 coding sequence is TGTGCCAGCGGGACTAGCGGGATCAATGAGCAGTTCTTC. Amino acids: CASGTSGINEQFF.

CDR3 coding DNA: TGTGCCGGGACAGGGCTCCGCTACGAGCAGTACTTC. Its translation is CAGTGLRYEQYF. The V call is TRBV30, the J call TRBJ2-7, with 9 nucleotides matching TRBD1. V lost 8 bases to trimming and J lost 3 bases; unmatched junction nucleotides: 5. The germline CDR1 and CDR2 sequences are GTSNPN and SVGIG (reference sequence). The CDR3 covers 12 residues. Together with reference TRBV30 and TRBJ2-7, the CDR3 gives the full variable domain: SQTIHQWPATLVQPVGSPLSLECTVEGTSNPNLYWYRQAAGRGLQLLFYSVGIGQISSEVPQNLSASRPQDRQFILSSKKLLLSDSGFYLCAGTGLRYEQYFGPGTRLTVT.

This clone has only a few counts. The chain couples TRBV2 to TRBJ1-5; 8 positions agree with TRBD1. J gave up 4 bases and V 7 bases, and 6 bases lay outside the gene matches. The CDR3 length is 14 residues. The germline V gene encodes CDR1 SNHLY and CDR2 FYNNEI. The CDR3 bases are TGTGCCAGCACTAAAGACAGGGGTAATCAGCCCCAGCATTTT. Translated, it gives CASTKDRGNQPQHF.

The chain joins TRBV4-3 to TRBJ1-6; 7 bases are a match to TRBD1. Trimming at V came to 4 bases and at J to 7 bases, leaving 4 bases not matched to a gene. CDR3 size: 14 residues. Germline values: CDR1 LGHNA, CDR2 YSLEER. The CDR3 reads CASSRGTVNSPLHF. In DNA form, the CDR3 reads TGCGCCAGCAGCCGCGGGACAGTAAATTCACCCCTCCACTTT.

The chain uses TRBV6-5 and TRBJ2-7; TRBD2 aligns across 9 bases. CDR3 length equals 14 residues. Germline V gene lookup returns CDR1 MNHEY and CDR2 SVGAGI. Losses at the gene ends were 6 bases for V and 1 base for J; bases not matched to a gene: 4. CDR3 DNA sequence: TGTGCCAGCAGGCGTGGACTAGCGTCCTACGAGCAGTACTTC. It encodes CASRRGLASYEQYF.

The rearrangement joins TRBV2 to TRBJ1-1, with 7 positions matching TRBD1. V trimming: 6 bases; J trimming: 4 bases; junction bases outside the gene matches: 5. The CDR3 consists of 13 residues. Germline V lookup: CDR1 SNHLY, CDR2 FYNNEI. CDR3 sequence reads: CASREGAGTEAFF. CDR3 coding DNA: TGTGCCAGCAGGGAGGGGGCTGGCACTGAAGCTTTCTTT.

The V gene is TRBV11-3, the J gene TRBJ2-3, with 8 nucleotides matching TRBD2. Per germline, CDR1 SGHNT and CDR2 YENEEA. There are 16 residues in the CDR3. Trimming removed 5 bases from V and 4 bases from J; junction bases left unmatched: 11. CDR3 bases: TGTGCCAGCAGCAAGGGACTAGGTGGTTTCCCAGATACGCAGTATTTT. Protein product: CASSKGLGGFPDTQYF. The full variable domain, completed using reference TRBV11-3 and TRBJ2-3, is EAGVVQSPRYKIIEKKQPVAFWCNPISGHNTLYWYLQNLGQGPELLIRYENEEAVDDSQLPKDRFSAERLKGVDSTLKIQPAELGDSAVYLCASSKGLGGFPDTQYFGPGTRLTVL.

With respect to this clone: Distinct nucleotide sequences in the sample also encode this CDR3. The rearrangement joins TRBV18 to TRBJ2-7, with TRBD1 matching 7 bases. This CDR3 contains 14 residues. V gave up 3 bases and J gave up 2 bases; unmatched junction bases: 4. Germline assignment: CDR1 KGHSH and CDR2 LQKENI. This chain's CDR3 is CASSPRDRAYEQYF. The CDR3 DNA sequence: TGTGCCAGCTCACCCCGGGACAGAGCCTACGAGCAGTACTTC.

This clone was seen more than once but under ten times. This chain joins TRBV28 and TRBJ1-2; 8 nucleotides agree with TRBD1. Germline CDR1 is MDHEN and CDR2 is SYDVKM. J was trimmed by 8 bases and V by 6 bases; bases with no gene match: 14. The CDR3 length is 15 residues. CDR3 bases: TGTGCCAGCAGGATCAGCGACAGGGGAACGGGAGGCTACACCTTC. Translated, it gives CASRISDRGTGGYTF.

This sequence joins TRBV6-5 and TRBJ2-2; D possibly corresponds to TRBD2 (6 bases). Germline V gene lookup returns CDR1 MNHEY and CDR2 SVGAGI. Trimming took off 0 bases at V and 5 bases at J, with 13 bases between the two ends. The CDR3 sequence is 16 residues long. Here the CDR3 reads CASSYSKRAATGELFF. The CDR3 coding sequence is TGTGCCAGCAGTTACTCGAAGCGGGCCGCTACCGGGGAGCTGTTTTTT.

The CDR3 protein is CSGGSGSGETQYF. The CDR3 DNA sequence: TGCAGCGGGGGGAGCGGGAGTGGGGAGACCCAGTACTTC. J is TRBJ2-5 and V is TRBV29-1; 8 bases map to TRBD2. The V and J ends lost 7 bases and 5 bases, in that order; junction bases with no gene match: 9. This CDR3 is built from 13 residues. Germline V gives CDR1 SQVTM, CDR2 ANQGSEA.

V is TRBV19 and J is TRBJ1-5; 7 nucleotides agree with TRBD1. The CDR3 sequence is 18 residues long. Looked up from germline, CDR1 is LNHDA and CDR2 is SQIVND (reference sequence). Losses at the gene ends were 2 bases for V and 0 bases for J; bases not matched to a gene: 10. This CDR3 reads CASSIRGTVKYSNQPQHF. The CDR3 region has the DNA TGTGCCAGTAGTATAAGGGGGACAGTTAAATATAGCAATCAGCCCCAGCATTTT.

The genes are TRBV7-9 and TRBJ1-1; 7 nucleotides agree with TRBD1. With V trimmed by 3 bases and J by 2 bases, 6 bases remained unmatched. The CDR3 is 15 residues long. Germline V gives CDR1 SEHNR, CDR2 FQNEAQ (reference sequence). CDR3 coding DNA: TGTGCCAGCAGCTTCCTCGACAGGGCCAACACTGAAGCTTTCTTT. It yields the protein CASSFLDRANTEAFF.

This clone was counted a few times. The rearrangement joins TRBV4-1 to TRBJ1-2; TRBD1 agrees at 8 bases. V was pared by 1 base and J by 8 bases, with 12 bases of the junction left unmatched. Germline V gene sequence: CDR1 MGHRA, CDR2 YSYEKL. The length of the CDR3 is 16 residues. The CDR3 protein is CASSQVGPGGAGGYTF. As DNA, the CDR3 is TGCGCCAGCAGCCAAGTAGGGCCAGGGGGCGCTGGGGGCTACACCTTC.

This chain connects TRBV10-3 to TRBJ1-6; TRBD1 matches 9 bases. The CDR3 covers 15 residues. V dropped 6 bases and J dropped 9; count of bases not matched to a gene: 9. In germline, CDR1 is ENHRY, CDR2 SYGVKD. The CDR3 reads CAIRSGQGQVSPLHF. For the CDR3, the DNA is TGTGCCATCAGGTCCGGACAGGGGCAAGTTTCACCCCTCCACTTT.

The V and J genes are TRBV7-9 and TRBJ2-5; D might be TRBD2 (5 bases). The ends were cut back, 5 bases at V and 1 base at J, with 14 bases in the middle. Per the germline V gene, CDR1 is SEHNR and CDR2 is FQNEAQ (reference sequence). The CDR3 runs to 15 residues. Here the CDR3 DNA reads TGTGCCAGCAGCCCGAGAAGGGAGCGCCAAGAGACCCAGTACTTC. Its protein is CASSPRRERQETQYF.

The rearrangement uses TRBV19 and TRBJ2-6; 7 bases agree with TRBD1. Trimming took 5 bases from V and 1 from J; bases not matched to a gene: 17. This CDR3 has 20 residues. CDR1 is LNHDA, CDR2 SQIVND, per germline (reference sequence). As DNA, the CDR3 is TGTGCCAGTAGTTCCCGATCTAATGAGGGGGCGAAATCTGGGGCCAACGTCCTGACTTTC. It is translated as CASSSRSNEGAKSGANVLTF.

The gene calls are TRBV18 and TRBJ2-7; D gene ambiguous. Between the trimmed V and J ends, which lost 2 bases and 3 bases, there was a span of 11 bases. Germline lookup yields CDR1 KGHSH and CDR2 LQKENI. CDR3 length equals 14 residues. CDR3 nucleotide sequence: TGTGCCAGCTCACCAGGCCAGTCGATCTACGAGCAGTACTTC. Its protein product is CASSPGQSIYEQYF.

This chain joins TRBV7-9 and TRBJ1-1, with 7 bases that match TRBD1. The trim removed 1 base at V and 0 bases at J, leaving 5 bases unmatched. The CDR3 length is 16 residues. CDR1 SEHNR and CDR2 FQNEAQ come from the germline V gene (reference sequence). This CDR3 is CASSLGTGLMNTEAFF. The CDR3 nucleotides read TGTGCCAGCAGCTTAGGGACAGGCTTGATGAACACTGAAGCTTTCTTT.